The 24 T cell receptor beta chains below come from one sample, sequenced in a study of T cell repertoires in cytomegalovirus infection. TCRdb reprocessed the reads with MiXCR, giving one entry per CDR3 protein. The profile shows under 800,000 distinct CDR3 sequences, roughly 26% of them singletons. The sample was CD8+ T cells from PBMCs. The receptors were sampled from a human donor in good health (CMV status not recorded). Some clones in this sample may be carry-over from other donors' samples.

J is TRBJ2-1 and V is TRBV3-1; maybe TRBD1 (6 bases). Trimming shortened V by 5 bases and J by 4 bases, and 15 bases separated the two germline ends. From germline, CDR1 is LGHDT and CDR2 YNNKEL (reference sequence). The CDR3 sequence is 15 residues long. The CDR3 DNA sequence: TGTGCCAGCAGCTCCCGGGACAACAATTACAATGAGCAGTTCTTC. Encoded protein: CASSSRDNNYNEQFF.

This clonotype was counted at least ten times. The V gene is TRBV28, the J gene TRBJ2-5; 16 bases align to TRBD2. Germline V gene sequence: CDR1 MDHEN, CDR2 SYDVKM. V lost 1 base to trimming and J lost 6 bases; unmatched junction nucleotides: 8. CDR3 length: 18 residues. In DNA form, the CDR3 reads TGTGCCAGCAGTTTATTGGGGACTAGCGGGGGGGCCGAAAAGACCCAGTACTTC. Its translation: CASSLLGTSGGAEKTQYF.

This clonotype was counted at least ten times. The V and J genes are TRBV7-6 and TRBJ2-1; 7 bases line up with TRBD1. The CDR3 extends over 16 amino acids. CDR1 SGHVS and CDR2 FNYEAQ come from the germline V gene. V lost 5 bases and J lost 0; bases outside the gene matches: 7. This chain's CDR3 is CASSPRDRYSYNEQFF. CDR3 DNA sequence: TGTGCCAGCAGCCCACGGGACAGATACTCCTACAATGAGCAGTTCTTC.

A few counts support this clonotype. The rearrangement joins TRBV7-9 to TRBJ1-4; D unresolved. The CDR3 is 12 residues long. Germline V gene data show CDR1 as SEHNR and CDR2 as FQNEAQ (reference sequence). V lost 3 bases and J lost 6, with 5 bases in between. The CDR3 is CASSFLHEKLFF. In DNA form, the CDR3 reads TGTGCCAGCAGCTTCCTTCATGAAAAACTGTTTTTT.

This clonotype was counted only a few times. J is TRBJ2-5 and V is TRBV4-2, with D uncertain. The germline V gene has CDR1 LGHNA and CDR2 YNFKEQ. V was trimmed by 4 bases and J by 5 bases, leaving 8 bases between them. CDR3 length: 12 amino acids. CDR3 in DNA: TGTGCCAGCAGCCCTTATGGGGAGACCCAGTACTTC. It yields the protein CASSPYGETQYF.

This sequence joins TRBV29-1 and TRBJ2-1; 9 bases agree with TRBD2. From germline, CDR1 is SQVTM and CDR2 ANQGSEA. The CDR3 totals 15 residues. J lost 8 bases, V lost 0 bases, and 8 bases had no gene match. CDR3 region: CSVEDEAGGKDEQFF. CDR3 coding DNA: TGCAGCGTTGAAGATGAGGCGGGGGGGAAGGATGAGCAGTTCTTC.

This clonotype has just a few counts. The CDR3 loop reads CASSQEIAGGSDTQYF. The CDR3 DNA follows: TGTGCCAGCAGCCAAGAAATAGCGGGGGGCTCAGATACGCAGTATTTT. V usage is TRBV4-2 and J usage is TRBJ2-3; 10 bases are shared with TRBD2. V was clipped by 0 bases and J by 4 bases; unmatched bases: 4. The CDR3 consists of 16 residues. Germline CDR1 and CDR2: LGHNA and YNFKEQ.

The rearrangement joins TRBV7-9 to TRBJ1-1; D remains unclear. This CDR3 has 14 residues. Germline values: CDR1 SEHNR, CDR2 FQNEAQ (reference sequence). Trimming took off 5 bases at V and 1 base at J, with 11 bases between the two ends. The CDR3 DNA sequence: TGTGCCAGCAGCCCTAGTACCCAGAACACTGAAGCTTTCTTT. Its translation: CASSPSTQNTEAFF.

This clonotype was seen only a few times. The CDR3 reads CASSFMVGGTENQPQHF. CDR3 nucleotides: TGTGCCAGCAGTTTTATGGTGGGAGGGACGGAAAATCAGCCCCAGCATTTT. V and J are TRBV12-3 or TRBV12-4 and TRBJ1-5; tentative D call: TRBD1 (5 bases). The length of the CDR3 is 17 residues. V dropped 3 bases and J dropped 4 bases, with 19 bases sitting between them.

In its sample, this clonotype was seen many times. The J gene is TRBJ1-1, the V gene TRBV7-2, with 10 bases fitting TRBD1. Losses at the gene ends were 4 bases for V and 7 bases for J; bases not matched to a gene: 6. Germline values: CDR1 SGHTA, CDR2 FQGNSA. The CDR3 is 14 residues long. The CDR3 sequence: CASSSPDRGIEAFF. DNA of the CDR3: TGTGCCAGCAGCTCCCCGGACAGGGGGATTGAAGCTTTCTTT.

This clonotype was counted only a few times. The chain couples TRBV7-9 to TRBJ2-3; 7 nucleotides align to TRBD1. V shed 6 bases and J 2 bases; nucleotides not matched to a gene: 8. Germline V gene data show CDR1 as SEHNR and CDR2 as FQNEAQ (reference sequence). The CDR3 extends over 15 amino acids. The CDR3 spells CASSPSGTDTDTQYF. DNA of the CDR3: TGTGCCAGCAGTCCCTCGGGGACAGACACAGATACGCAGTATTTT.

This clonotype was recorded a few times. This sequence joins TRBV5-5 and TRBJ2-6; no firm D call. The germline V and J ends were trimmed by 1 base and 2 bases, with 13 bases remaining between them. Germline V gives CDR1 SGHKS, CDR2 YYEKEE (reference sequence). CDR3 length equals 17 residues. CDR3 nucleotide sequence: TGTGCCAGCAGCTTGTTAGATTTTACCCCTGGGGCCAACGTCCTGACTTTC. It translates to CASSLLDFTPGANVLTF.

V is TRBV6-6 and J is TRBJ2-1, with TRBD2 matching 12 bases. V was clipped by 6 bases and J by 10 bases; unmatched bases: 10. The CDR3 runs to 15 residues. Germline CDR1 MNHNY, CDR2 SVGAGI (reference sequence). The CDR3 DNA is TGTGCCAGCAGCCTCCCGACTAGCGGGGGATTGGAGCAGTTCTTC. Encoded protein: CASSLPTSGGLEQFF.

The V call is TRBV7-2, the J call TRBJ1-5; D may be TRBD1 (6 bases). V was cut by 5 bases and J by 3 bases, with 14 bases left in between. The CDR3 spans 15 residues. The germline V gene has CDR1 SGHTA and CDR2 FQGNSA. The CDR3 nucleotides are TGTGCCAGCAGCCGAGATCACAGGGACAATCAGCCCCAGCATTTT. It is translated as CASSRDHRDNQPQHF.

This clonotype was counted between two and nine times. The V gene is TRBV20-1, the J gene TRBJ2-3, with 9 nucleotides matching TRBD2. CDR3 length: 15 residues. V dropped 5 bases and J dropped 4; count of bases not matched to a gene: 10. Germline V gives CDR1 DFQATT, CDR2 SNEGSKA (reference sequence). CDR3 in DNA: TGCAGTGCTCTCCGCTTAGCGGGGGATTCAGATACGCAGTATTTT. It translates to CSALRLAGDSDTQYF.

In this sample, this clonotype turned up many times. This chain links TRBV7-2 with TRBJ2-1, with TRBD2 identical over 10 bases. CDR3 length: 15 residues. V lost 3 bases and J lost 9; bases outside the gene matches: 8. From germline, CDR1 is SGHTA and CDR2 FQGNSA. CDR3: CASSLWSGGAGEQFF. The CDR3 DNA is TGTGCCAGCAGCTTGTGGAGCGGGGGGGCGGGTGAGCAGTTCTTC. Looking up the rest from reference TRBV7-2 and TRBJ2-1 gives the full variable domain: GAGVSQSPSNKVTEKGKDVELRCDPISGHTALYWYRQSLGQGLEFLIYFQGNSAPDKSGLPSDRFSAERTGGSVSTLTIQRTQQEDSAVYLCASSLWSGGAGEQFFGPGTRLTVL.

This clonotype was counted many times. The CDR3 is CASSLALRQGPNEKLFF. CDR3 sequence (DNA): TGTGCCAGCAGCTTAGCGCTTCGACAGGGGCCAAATGAAAAACTGTTTTTT. The V call is TRBV7-9, the J call TRBJ1-4; 8 bases align to TRBD1. J lost 5 bases, V lost 0 bases, and 8 bases had no gene match. The CDR3 is 17 amino acids. Germline CDR1 SEHNR, CDR2 FQNEAQ (reference sequence).

In regard to this clonotype: The missing conserved phenylalanine or tryptophan at the end of this CDR3 makes a read error likely. The chain carries TRBV27 and TRBJ2-1, with TRBD2 matching over 8 bases. The CDR3 extends over 14 amino acids. The germline V gene encodes CDR1 MNHEY and CDR2 SMNVEV (reference sequence). V was pared by 5 bases and J by 9 bases, with 9 bases of the junction left unmatched. In DNA, the CDR3 is TGTGCCAGCAGTCCACGGGGGGGCGGGTCTGAGCAGTTCTCC. This gives the protein CASSPRGGGSEQFS.

This clonotype was counted many times. The chain carries TRBV6-2 or TRBV6-3 and TRBJ2-3, with 7 bases lining up with TRBD2. This CDR3 contains 16 residues. In germline, CDR1 is MNHEY, CDR2 SVGEGT. Trimming at V came to 2 bases and at J to 2 bases, leaving 7 bases not matched to a gene. CDR3 loop: CASSYPWGGPTDTQYF. DNA for the CDR3: TGTGCCAGCAGTTACCCCTGGGGGGGACCCACAGATACGCAGTATTTT.

This clonotype was counted a few times. This chain uses TRBV28 with TRBJ2-7, with D unclear. Germline V gene data show CDR1 as MDHEN and CDR2 as SYDVKM. The CDR3 sequence is 13 residues long. V lost 3 bases, J lost 3 bases, and 9 bases lay in between. CDR3 in DNA: TGTGCCAGCAGTTTCGCAGGCGTCTACGAGCAGTACGTC. This codes for CASSFAGVYEQYV.

The chain uses TRBV7-2 and TRBJ2-1; 9 nucleotides match TRBD1. With 3 bases clipped from V and 7 bases from J, the junction kept 4 bases outside the gene matches. In germline, CDR1 is SGHTA, CDR2 FQGNSA. The CDR3 runs 14 residues. CDR3: CASSFHRGPNEQFF. The CDR3 nucleotides are TGTGCCAGCAGCTTCCACAGGGGGCCAAATGAGCAGTTCTTC.

The chain carries TRBV10-3 and TRBJ1-1; D might be TRBD1 (5 bases). Trimming left V 4 bases short and J 0 bases short, with 9 bases between. The CDR3 totals 14 residues. CDR1 is ENHRY, CDR2 SYGVKD, per germline. DNA for the CDR3: TGTGCCATCAGTGCCTCAGGGATGAACACTGAAGCTTTCTTT. It translates to CAISASGMNTEAFF.

J is TRBJ2-1 and V is TRBV12-3 or TRBV12-4; D assignment may be TRBD1 or TRBD2 (6 bases each). The CDR3 sequence is 15 residues long. Trimming stripped 3 bases from V and 7 bases from J, with 16 bases between. The DNA for the CDR3 is TGTGCCAGCAGTTTTATCACCGGGGGCGGAAATGAGCAGTTCTTC. Translation gives CASSFITGGGNEQFF.

This clonotype was counted a single time. The chain has TRBV6-5 and TRBJ2-3, with 11 bases identical to TRBD2. Germline lookup yields CDR1 MNHEY and CDR2 SVGAGI. The junction had 14 bases not matched to a gene; V was cut back by 10 bases and J by 2 bases. The length of the CDR3 is 17 residues. CDR3 in amino acids: CANSPLAGGLDTDTQYF. CDR3 DNA: TGTGCCAACAGCCCTTTAGCGGGGGGGCTGGACACAGATACGCAGTATTTT.